Listed here are 10 T cell receptor beta chains from one sample, sequenced in a study of vaccination and CD4 T cells after COVID-19. Sample time point: late sampling 161 to 241 days after vaccination in three convalescent patients. The sample's treatment: roughly nine-day PBMC culture with coronavirus spike peptide pools or control peptides (ViraFEST assay). Sequencing of cultured CD4+ T cell DNA used the Oncomine TCR Beta short-read assay. TCRdb reanalysed the PCR reads using MiXCR and keeps one entry per CDR3 protein. Altogether around 23,000 distinct CDR3 sequences are present, 32% being singletons, with the ten largest covering more than 9.5%. Antigen specificity for these receptors is unknown. Material: CD4+ T cells from blood, cultured in vitro, obtained about 7 months after SARS-CoV-2 vaccination. The receptors originated from a human donor who had recovered from COVID-19.

By share of the sample, this clonotype is medium-sized. The chain joins TRBV6-1 to TRBJ1-1; perhaps TRBD1 as D (6 bases). The V end lost 8 bases, the J end lost 1 base, and 17 bases lay between the germline ends. This CDR3 has 15 residues. Per the germline V gene, CDR1 is MNHNS and CDR2 is SASEGT. CDR3 sequence (DNA): TGTGCCAGCGTAGGCCACCAGACAGGGAACACTGAAGCTTTCTTT. As protein: CASVGHQTGNTEAFF.

This chain joins TRBV7-2 and TRBJ2-7; D is undetermined. The germline V and J ends were trimmed by 1 base and 8 bases, with 12 bases remaining between them. CDR3 length equals 13 residues. Germline V CDR1 and CDR2: SGHTA, FQGNSA. CDR3 loop: CASSLEQVLKQYF. The CDR3, as DNA: TGTGCCAGCAGCTTAGAGCAAGTTCTGAAGCAGTACTTC.

The V and J genes are TRBV4-2 and TRBJ1-5; weak D call: TRBD1 (5 bases). Trimming took 4 bases from V and 5 from J, leaving 12 bases between them. The CDR3 spans 14 residues. Germline V gene data show CDR1 as LGHNA and CDR2 as YNFKEQ. CDR3 region: CASSRGTVDQPQHF. The CDR3 DNA follows: TGTGCCAGCAGCCGAGGGACGGTTGATCAGCCCCAGCATTTT.

The chain has TRBV20-1 and TRBJ2-5, with D perhaps being TRBD1 or TRBD2 (5 bases each). Per germline, CDR1 DFQATT and CDR2 SNEGSKA (reference sequence). The V end was cut by 0 bases, the J end by 5 bases, with 19 bases between. The CDR3 runs 16 residues. The CDR3 reads CSARDFRGGVKETQYF. CDR3 nucleotide sequence: TGCAGTGCTAGAGATTTCCGGGGCGGAGTAAAGGAGACCCAGTACTTC.

This rearrangement joins TRBV5-1 to TRBJ2-5; D gene ambiguous. Trimming left V 3 bases short and J 1 base short, with 13 bases between. The length of the CDR3 is 15 residues. Per the germline V gene, CDR1 is SGHRS and CDR2 is YFSETQ. The CDR3 loop reads CASSSTATAQETQYF. The CDR3 DNA reads TGCGCCAGCAGCTCAACTGCGACCGCCCAAGAGACCCAGTACTTC.

This clonotype was seen more than once but under ten times. This CDR3 reads CSAGQGANGYTF. In nucleotides, the CDR3 is TGCAGCGCCGGACAGGGGGCGAATGGCTACACCTTC. This chain joins TRBV29-1 and TRBJ1-2; 11 bases are shared with TRBD1. Germline V gene sequence: CDR1 SQVTM, CDR2 ANQGSEA. This CDR3 is built from 12 residues. J lost 6 bases, V lost 7 bases, and 4 bases had no gene match.

This clonotype was detected a few times. This rearrangement joins TRBV7-3 to TRBJ2-7, with 12 bases identical to TRBD2. This CDR3 comprises 15 residues. CDR1 is SGHTA and CDR2 is FQGTGA in the germline V gene. J gave up 3 bases and V 3 bases, and 3 bases lay outside the gene matches. DNA of the CDR3: TGTGCCAGCAGCTTGACTAGCGGGGGTATCTACGAGCAGTACTTC. This translates into CASSLTSGGIYEQYF.

V usage is TRBV4-3 and J usage is TRBJ2-7; tentative D call: TRBD2 (5 bases). Trimming pared 0 bases from V and 5 bases from J, leaving 11 bases between. The CDR3 extends over 14 amino acids. The V gene's germline CDR1 is LGHNA and CDR2 YSLEER. Here the CDR3 DNA reads TGCGCCAGCAGCCAAGATTTGGTGGGAGACGAGCAGTACTTC. Translating gives CASSQDLVGDEQYF.

The chain couples TRBV6-2 or TRBV6-3 to TRBJ1-2, with D perhaps TRBD1 (5 bases). Trimming removed 6 bases from V and 8 bases from J, with 19 bases in between. The germline V gene encodes CDR1 MNHEY and CDR2 SVGEGT. The CDR3 runs 14 residues. The DNA for the CDR3 is TGTGCCAGCAGCCCTCCCACAGGTTCTGGCGGCTACACCTTC. Residues: CASSPPTGSGGYTF.

This clonotype was observed a few times. The chain uses TRBV7-2 and TRBJ2-2, with D perhaps TRBD2 (6 bases). This CDR3 has 15 residues. The germline V and J ends were trimmed by 1 base and 4 bases, with 10 bases remaining between them. The germline V gene encodes CDR1 SGHTA and CDR2 FQGNSA. CDR3 region: CASSLVGGTTGELFF. The DNA of the CDR3 is TGTGCCAGCAGCTTAGTGGGAGGTACCACCGGGGAGCTGTTTTTT.